What follows is one TCR beta chain and its context. Its cognate antigen is unknown. Trimming cost V 4 bases and J 2 bases, with 12 bases left between them. The CDR3 contains 15 residues. Germline V gives CDR1 MDHEN, CDR2 SYDVKM. The record originates from a study of cytomegalovirus exposure and HLA in healthy donors. General observations from the study: Segments of the TCR beta V type were, in most cases, productive about 90% or about 30% of the time in an earlier analysis. One variant, a missense change in DCLRE1C, was linked in a later analysis to TCR beta V- and J-gene trimming.

Primers included in the PCR were 60 Vbeta and 13 Jbeta primers. Sequencing used immunoSEQ multiplex PCR; TCRdb keeps in-frame clones, though not all of them. The sample contains 150,000 to 180,000 clones, 85% of which appear only once. The specimen sequenced was PBMCs. V gene TRBV28 combines with J gene TRBJ2-1; D is possibly TRBD2 (5 bases). The source of this sequence is a woman younger than 35 in good health and CMV-seronegative. Here the CDR3 reads CASSSRGSAYNEQFF. As DNA, the CDR3 is TGTGCCAGCAGTTCTCGGGGTTCGGCCTACAATGAGCAGTTCTTC.